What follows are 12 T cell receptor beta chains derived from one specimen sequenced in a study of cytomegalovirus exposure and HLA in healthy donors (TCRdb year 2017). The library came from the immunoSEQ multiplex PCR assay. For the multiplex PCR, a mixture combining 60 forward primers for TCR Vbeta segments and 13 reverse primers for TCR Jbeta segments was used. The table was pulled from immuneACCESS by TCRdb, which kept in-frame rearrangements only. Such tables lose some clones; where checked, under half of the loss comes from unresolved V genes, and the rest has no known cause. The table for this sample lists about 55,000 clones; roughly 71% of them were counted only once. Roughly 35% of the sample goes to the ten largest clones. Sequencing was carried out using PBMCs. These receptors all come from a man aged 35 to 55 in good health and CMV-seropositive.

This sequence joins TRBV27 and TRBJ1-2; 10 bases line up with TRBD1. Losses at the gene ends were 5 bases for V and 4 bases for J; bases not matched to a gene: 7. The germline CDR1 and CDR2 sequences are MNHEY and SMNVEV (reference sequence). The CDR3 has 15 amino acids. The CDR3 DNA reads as TGTGCCAGCAGTCCCGGGACAGGGGTTTCCTATGGCTACACCTTC. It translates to CASSPGTGVSYGYTF.

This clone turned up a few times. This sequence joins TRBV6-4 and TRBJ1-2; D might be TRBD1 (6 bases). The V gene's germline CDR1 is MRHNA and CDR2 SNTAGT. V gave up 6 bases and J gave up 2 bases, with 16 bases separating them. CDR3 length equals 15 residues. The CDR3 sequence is CASRKLQGPNYGYTF. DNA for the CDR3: TGTGCCAGCAGAAAACTACAGGGACCAAACTATGGCTACACCTTC.

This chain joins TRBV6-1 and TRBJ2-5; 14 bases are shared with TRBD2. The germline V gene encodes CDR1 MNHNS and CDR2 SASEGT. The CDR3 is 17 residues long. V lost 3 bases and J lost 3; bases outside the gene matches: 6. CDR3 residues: CASSEGTSGGLKETQYF. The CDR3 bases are TGTGCCAGCAGTGAGGGGACTAGCGGGGGCCTCAAAGAGACCCAGTACTTC.

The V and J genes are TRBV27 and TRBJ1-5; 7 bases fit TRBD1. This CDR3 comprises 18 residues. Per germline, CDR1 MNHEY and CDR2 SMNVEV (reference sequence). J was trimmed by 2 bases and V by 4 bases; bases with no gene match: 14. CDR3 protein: CASSSTGAMGLGNQPQHF. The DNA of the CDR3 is TGTGCCAGCAGTTCCACAGGGGCGATGGGACTGGGCAATCAGCCCCAGCATTTT.

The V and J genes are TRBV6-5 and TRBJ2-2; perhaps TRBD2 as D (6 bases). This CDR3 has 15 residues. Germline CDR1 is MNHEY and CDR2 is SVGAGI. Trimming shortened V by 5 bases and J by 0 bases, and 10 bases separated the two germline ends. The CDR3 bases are TGTGCCAGCAGTCGGGACTGGGCGAACACCGGGGAGCTGTTTTTT. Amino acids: CASSRDWANTGELFF.

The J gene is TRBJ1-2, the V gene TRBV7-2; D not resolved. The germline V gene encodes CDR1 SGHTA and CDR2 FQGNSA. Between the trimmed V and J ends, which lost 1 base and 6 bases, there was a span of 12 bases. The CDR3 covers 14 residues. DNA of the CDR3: TGTGCCAGCAGCTTAGAGGCCAGGCCCAATGGCTACACCTTC. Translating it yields CASSLEARPNGYTF.

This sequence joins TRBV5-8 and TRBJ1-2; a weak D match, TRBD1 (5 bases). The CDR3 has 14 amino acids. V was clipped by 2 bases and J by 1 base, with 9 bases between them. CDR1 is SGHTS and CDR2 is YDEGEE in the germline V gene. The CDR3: CASSFLQDNYGYTF. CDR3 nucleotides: TGTGCCAGCAGCTTCCTACAGGATAACTATGGCTACACCTTC.

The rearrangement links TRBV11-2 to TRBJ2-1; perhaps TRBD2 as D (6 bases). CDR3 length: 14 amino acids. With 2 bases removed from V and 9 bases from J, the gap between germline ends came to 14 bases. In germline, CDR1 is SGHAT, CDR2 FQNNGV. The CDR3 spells CASSLNPGTSEQFF. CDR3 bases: TGTGCCAGCAGCTTAAATCCCGGGACTTCTGAGCAGTTCTTC.

In DNA, the CDR3 is TGTGCCAGCAGTGACGGCCGGGATCTATCTAGCTATGGCTACACCTTC. It codes for CASSDGRDLSSYGYTF. The chain employs TRBV6-1 and TRBJ1-2; D gene unclear. V was cut by 3 bases and J by 4 bases, with 18 bases left in between. Germline lookup yields CDR1 MNHNS and CDR2 SASEGT. This CDR3 is built from 16 residues.

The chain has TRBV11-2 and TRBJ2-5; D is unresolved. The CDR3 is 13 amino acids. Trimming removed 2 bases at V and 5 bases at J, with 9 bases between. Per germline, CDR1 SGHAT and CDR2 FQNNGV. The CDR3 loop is CASSLRLEETQYF. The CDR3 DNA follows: TGTGCCAGCAGCTTAAGGCTAGAGGAGACCCAGTACTTC.

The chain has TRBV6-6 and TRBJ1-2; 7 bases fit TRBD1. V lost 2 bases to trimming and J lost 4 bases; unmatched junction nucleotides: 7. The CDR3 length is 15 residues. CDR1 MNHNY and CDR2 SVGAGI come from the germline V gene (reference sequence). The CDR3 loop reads CASSYADRLFYGYTF. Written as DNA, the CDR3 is TGTGCCAGCAGTTACGCGGACAGGCTTTTCTATGGCTACACCTTC.

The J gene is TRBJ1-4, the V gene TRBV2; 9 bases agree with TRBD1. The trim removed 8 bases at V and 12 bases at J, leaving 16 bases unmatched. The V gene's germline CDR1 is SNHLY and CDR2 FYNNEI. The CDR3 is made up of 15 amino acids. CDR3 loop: CASERERGQGKELFF. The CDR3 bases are TGTGCCAGCGAACGAGAGCGTGGACAGGGGAAGGAACTGTTTTTT.